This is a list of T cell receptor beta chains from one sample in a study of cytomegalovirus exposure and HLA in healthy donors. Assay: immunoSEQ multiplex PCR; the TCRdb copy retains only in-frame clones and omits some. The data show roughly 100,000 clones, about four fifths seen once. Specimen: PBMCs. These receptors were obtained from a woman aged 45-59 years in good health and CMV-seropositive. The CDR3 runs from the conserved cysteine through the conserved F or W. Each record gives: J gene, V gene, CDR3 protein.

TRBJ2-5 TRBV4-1 CASSQDPGGQETQYF
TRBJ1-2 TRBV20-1 CSVEGGYGYTF
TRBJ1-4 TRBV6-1 CASSPRTGREKLFF
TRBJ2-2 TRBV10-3 CATRVIGGELFF
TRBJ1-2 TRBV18 CASGRGSDYGYTF
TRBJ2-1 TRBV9 CASSVTGPTDEQFF
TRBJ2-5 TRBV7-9 CASSPNRGALQETQYF
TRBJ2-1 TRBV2 CASSDGGGGYYNEQFF
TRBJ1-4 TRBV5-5 CASSLSGTGNEKLFF
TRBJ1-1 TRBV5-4 CASSPEGIFMTEAFF
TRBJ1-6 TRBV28 CASSVQGARNSPLHF
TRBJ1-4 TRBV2 CASSAVREKLFF
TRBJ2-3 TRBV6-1 CASSVQPGGRGLTDTQYF
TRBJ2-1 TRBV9 CASSLTSYNEQFF
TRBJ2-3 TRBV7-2 CASSLDYSTDTQYF
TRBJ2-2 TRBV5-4 CASSLEGARALGELFF
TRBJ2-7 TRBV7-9 CASSLTYEQYF
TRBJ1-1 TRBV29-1 CSVDGTGEGNTEAFF
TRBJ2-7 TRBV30 CAWSVARRALSYEQYF
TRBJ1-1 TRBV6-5 CASSYGEGDTEAFF
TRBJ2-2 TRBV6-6 CASIPPVGGHGELFF
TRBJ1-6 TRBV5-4 CASSLYQGVRNSPLHF
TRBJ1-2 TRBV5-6 CASSLVREANYGYTF
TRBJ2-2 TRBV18 CASSPRGFNTGELFF
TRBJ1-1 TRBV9 CASSVDDRGTEAFF
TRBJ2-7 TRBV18 CASSPIPGFYEQYF
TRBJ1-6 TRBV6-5 CASSYQGTSPLHF
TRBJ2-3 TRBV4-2 CASSQVRGGAQITDTQYF
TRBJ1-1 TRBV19 CASSPHRGSTEAFF
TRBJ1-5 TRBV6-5 CASSYPPGGPQHF
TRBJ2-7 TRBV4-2 CASSPEGTSSYEQYF
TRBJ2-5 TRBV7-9 CASSRGGFGETQYF
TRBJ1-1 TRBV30 CAWNGLGNTEAFF
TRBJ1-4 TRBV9 CASSVGVGDGNEKLFF
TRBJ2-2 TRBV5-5 CASSTGAPLIDGELFF
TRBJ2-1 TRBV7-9 CASSQTGGEQFF
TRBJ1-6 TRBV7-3 CASSTQGGPQHF
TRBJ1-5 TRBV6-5 CASSTISQTQPQHF
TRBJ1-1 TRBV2 CASSEAMNTEAFF
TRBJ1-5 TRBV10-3 CAISDRTNSNQPQHF
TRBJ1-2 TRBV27 CASSLARDQGLGYGYTF
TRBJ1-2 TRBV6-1 CASSPGTGYGYTF
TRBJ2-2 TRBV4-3 CASSQEDPQQVANTGELFF
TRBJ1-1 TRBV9 CASSVGAASLNTEAFF
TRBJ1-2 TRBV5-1 CASSLGANYGYTF
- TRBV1 CTSSPRRDRGYYEQYF
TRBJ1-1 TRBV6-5 CASSYVRDRGPEAFF
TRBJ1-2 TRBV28 CASSLTNYGYTF
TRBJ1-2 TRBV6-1 CASSEVSGRYGYTF
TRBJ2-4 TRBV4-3 CASSLLHGAGGPQYF
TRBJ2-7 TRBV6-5 CASSYSIDRARYEQYF
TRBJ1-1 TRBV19 CASSVTGGAFTEAFF
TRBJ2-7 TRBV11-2 CASSSLGSGLAALEQYF
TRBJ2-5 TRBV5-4 CASSYPQGKETQYF
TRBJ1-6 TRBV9 CASSVSPGQVNSPLHF
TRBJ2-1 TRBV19 CASSSWGGFLHNEQFF